This T cell receptor beta chain appears in the sequencing data of a study of T cells after yellow fever vaccination. The study's findings and limits: When the response was secondary, it was weaker but reached its peak faster, day 5 versus 15.

In this sample, this clonotype turned up a few times. The antigen is unknown. TCRdb re-called the 5' RACE reads through MiXCR, storing one row per CDR3 protein. The sample lists 510,000 or so distinct CDR3 sequences, 15% to 20% occurring once. The CDR3 has 13 amino acids. Unmatched junction bases numbered 5, after V lost 7 bases and J lost 6 bases. Germline V CDR1 and CDR2: MDHEN, SYDVKM. This sequence was found in a man aged 25-45 years who received the YFV17D yellow fever vaccine. Sequencing used PBMCs, obtained 15 days after the yellow fever booster vaccination. The V and J genes are TRBV28 and TRBJ2-2; TRBD2 agrees at 7 bases. The CDR3 sequence is CASTLGGSGELFF. DNA of the CDR3: TGTGCCAGCACCCTGGGAGGGTCCGGGGAGCTGTTTTTT.